The rows below give T cell receptor beta chains drawn from one sample of a study of Ad26.COV2.S vaccination and SARS-CoV-2 variants. Using immunoSEQ multiplex PCR, the repertoire was profiled, and TCRdb retains in-frame clones only, with some absent. In the table there are around 400,000 clones, 75% to 95% of which are singletons. This specimen was peripheral blood, taken in a trial of Ad26.COV2.S vaccine versus placebo. Receptor source: a person aged 18-60 years who received the Ad26.COV2.S COVID-19 vaccine or a placebo. Both conserved end residues are part of each CDR3. Each record gives: clone size, D gene, J gene, V gene, CDR3 protein, CDR3 DNA. D genes are given only for firm matches. Only some rows state a clone size, as once, few, many or a class for expanded clones.

size: NA
D: NA
J: TRBJ2-2
V: TRBV27
CDR3: CASSAPEHSTGELFF
DNA: TGTGCCAGCAGTGCCCCGGAGCACAGCACCGGGGAGCTGTTTTTT

size: once
D: TRBD2
J: TRBJ2-3
V: TRBV4-3
CDR3: CASSPRGWYGTDTQYF
DNA: TGCGCCAGCAGCCCGCGGGGGTGGTACGGCACAGATACGCAGTATTTT

size: NA
D: NA
J: TRBJ2-7
V: TRBV6-1
CDR3: CASSEARYEQYF
DNA: TGTGCCAGCAGTGAAGCGAGATACGAGCAGTACTTC

size: NA
D: NA
J: TRBJ1-5
V: TRBV28
CDR3: CASSFAAGNQPQHF
DNA: TGTGCCAGCAGTTTCGCGGCAGGCAATCAGCCCCAGCATTTT

size: NA
D: NA
J: TRBJ2-7
V: TRBV7-2
CDR3: CASSLAGQTTEQYF
DNA: TGTGCCAGCAGCTTAGCGGGACAAACAACCGAGCAGTACTTC

size: NA
D: TRBD2
J: TRBJ2-1
V: TRBV19
CDR3: CASSSSGSSYNEQFF
DNA: TGTGCCAGTAGTTCTAGCGGAAGCTCCTACAATGAGCAGTTCTTC

size: NA
D: TRBD1
J: TRBJ1-5
V: TRBV5-5
CDR3: CASSPRDRGTGNQPQHF
DNA: TGTGCCAGCAGCCCCCGGGACAGGGGGACGGGCAATCAGCCCCAGCATTTT

size: NA
D: NA
J: TRBJ2-7
V: TRBV19
CDR3: CASSIGGTVGEQYF
DNA: TGTGCCAGTAGTATAGGCGGGACAGTCGGCGAGCAGTACTTC

size: NA
D: NA
J: TRBJ2-7
V: TRBV6-6
CDR3: CASTSSYEQYF
DNA: TGTGCCAGCACCAGCTCCTACGAGCAGTACTTC

size: NA
D: NA
J: TRBJ2-7
V: TRBV9
CDR3: CASSRQGSGAYEQYF
DNA: TGTGCCAGCAGCCGACAAGGTTCAGGGGCCTACGAGCAGTACTTC

size: NA
D: NA
J: TRBJ2-1
V: TRBV13
CDR3: CASSLGKEQFF
DNA: TGTGCCAGCAGCTTAGGTAAAGAGCAGTTCTTC

size: NA
D: NA
J: TRBJ2-2
V: TRBV27
CDR3: CASSLGNTGELFF
DNA: TGTGCCAGCAGTTTGGGGAACACCGGGGAGCTGTTTTTT

size: NA
D: NA
J: TRBJ2-7
V: TRBV2
CDR3: CASSVGYEQYF
DNA: TGTGCCAGCAGTGTAGGATACGAGCAGTACTTC

size: NA
D: NA
J: TRBJ2-4
V: TRBV9
CDR3: CASCGLENIQYF
DNA: TGTGCCAGCTGTGGTCTGGAGAACATTCAGTACTTC

size: NA
D: TRBD1
J: TRBJ1-2
V: TRBV4-1
CDR3: CASSQPTGAQDGYTF
DNA: TGCGCCAGCAGCCAACCGACAGGGGCCCAAGATGGCTACACCTTC

size: NA
D: NA
J: TRBJ1-4
V: TRBV6-5
CDR3: CAVGRSLTNEKLFF
DNA: TGTGCCGTAGGGAGGTCCCTGACTAATGAAAAACTGTTTTTT